This TCR beta chain was recorded in a study of siplizumab effects on memory and regulatory T cells. Notes on the study in general: Roughly 75-97% of proliferating clones (CD4+ or CD8+) could not be assigned a naive or memory phenotype. Memory cells seemed less diverse than naive T cells, which seemed major alloresponse contributors. Controls had approximately 27% Treg-derived mappable alloreactive CD4+ clones on average, versus approximately 70% with siplizumab. The authors mapped only a minor fraction of alloreactive clones to unstimulated subsets.

Regarding this clone: Its antigen remains unknown.

Germline CDR1 is SEHNR and CDR2 is FQNEAQ (reference sequence). Between the trimmed V and J ends, which lost 2 bases and 6 bases, there was a span of 10 bases. The CDR3 length is 13 residues. The data were produced by immunoSEQ multiplex PCR, yet TCRdb's version contains in-frame clones alone and is incomplete. Of 100,000 or so clones detected, approximately 92% appear once; the ten largest clones hold over 0.15%. This clonotype was sampled from a human donor in good health. The chain has TRBV7-9 and TRBJ1-2; D remains ambiguous. Sample: non-Treg CD4+ T cells sorted from blood. CDR3 DNA: TGTGCCAGCAGCTTACTAAATATTGATGGCTACACCTTC. Protein product: CASSLLNIDGYTF.